This is a list of T cell receptor beta chains from one sample in a study of T cells in Graves' hyperthyroidism and ophthalmopathy. TCRdb reanalysed the multiplex PCR reads using MiXCR and keeps one entry per CDR3 protein. This table has some 440,000 distinct CDR3 sequences, more than 15% appearing once. The specimen sequenced was blood. These receptors were collected from a woman under 30 with Graves' hyperthyroidism. Each CDR3 is given with its conserved first and last residue. The D gene is left open where the match is weak. Only some rows state a clone size, as once, few, many or a class for expanded clones.

cdr3_aa | cdr3_nt | d_call | v_call | clone_size | j_call | cdr3_length
CARAGELFF | TGTGCCAGGGCCGGGGAGCTGTTTTTT | - | TRBV6-2/TRBV6-3 | - | TRBJ2-2 | 9
CASSLVDSRLGETQYF | TGTGCCAGCAGCTTAGTGGACTCAAGGTTGGGAGAGACCCAGTACTTC | - | TRBV7-6 | many | TRBJ2-5 | 16
CASSPYSGTYNEQFF | TGTGCCAGCAGCCCATATAGCGGAACATACAATGAGCAGTTCTTC | - | TRBV3-1 | few | TRBJ2-1 | 15
CASSFPSNRAANPYEQYF | TGTGCCAGCAGCTTCCCTTCAAACAGGGCTGCCAATCCTTACGAGCAGTACTTC | - | TRBV7-2 | few | TRBJ2-7 | 18
CASSETGGGSSQPQHF | TGTGCCAGCAGCGAAACAGGGGGTGGCTCCTCTCAGCCCCAGCATTTT | TRBD1 | TRBV2 | many | TRBJ1-5 | 16
CASRETTGDSYEQYF | TGTGCCAGCAGAGAGACGACAGGGGATAGCTACGAGCAGTACTTC | TRBD1 | TRBV9 | - | TRBJ2-7 | 15
CSVHWAGHWGTQYF | TGCAGCGTTCATTGGGCAGGTCACTGGGGTACGCAGTATTTT | - | TRBV29-1 | - | TRBJ2-3 | 14
CASSQKGPERYF | TGTGCCAGCAGCCAAAAAGGGCCCGAGCGGTACTTC | - | TRBV14 | - | TRBJ2-7 | 12
CAISEMNTEAFF | TGTGCCATCAGTGAGATGAACACTGAAGCTTTCTTT | - | TRBV10-3 | many | TRBJ1-1 | 12
CSALLTSGVTTDTQYF | TGCAGTGCTCTCCTGACTAGCGGGGTTACCACAGATACGCAGTATTTT | TRBD2 | TRBV20-1 | many | TRBJ2-3 | 16
CSASLVNLGNQPQHF | TGCAGTGCTAGTTTAGTCAACCTTGGCAATCAGCCCCAGCATTTT | - | TRBV20-1 | many | TRBJ1-5 | 15
CASSLERNSYEQYF | TGTGCCAGCAGCTTAGAGCGGAACTCCTACGAGCAGTACTTC | - | TRBV7-2 | many | TRBJ2-7 | 14
CAISLAGPYNEQFF | TGTGCCATCAGTCTAGCGGGCCCCTACAATGAGCAGTTCTTC | TRBD2 | TRBV10-3 | many | TRBJ2-1 | 14
CASSQAFGEETQYF | TGTGCCAGCAGCCAAGCCTTTGGAGAAGAGACCCAGTACTTC | - | TRBV3-1 | many | TRBJ2-5 | 14
CAISIAQGEGNTIYF | TGTGCCATCAGTATAGCACAGGGGGAAGGAAACACCATATATTTT | TRBD1 | TRBV10-3 | few | TRBJ1-3 | 15
CASSASGTEQFF | TGCGCCAGCAGCGCCTCAGGTACTGAGCAGTTCTTC | - | TRBV5-1 | few | TRBJ2-1 | 12
CAIGTGNYGYTF | TGTGCCATCGGGACAGGGAACTATGGCTACACCTTC | TRBD1 | TRBV10-3 | few | TRBJ1-2 | 12
CSAEPAGTTDTQYF | TGCAGTGCCGAACCCGCGGGGACCACAGATACGCAGTATTTT | - | TRBV20-1 | - | TRBJ2-3 | 14
CSVKPDRRTGELFF | TGCAGCGTGAAACCGGACAGACGCACCGGGGAGCTGTTTTTT | - | TRBV29-1 | - | TRBJ2-2 | 14
CASSQDSLRGESGANVLTF | TGTGCCAGCAGCCAAGATTCGCTCAGGGGAGAATCTGGGGCCAACGTCCTGACTTTC | - | TRBV3-1 | many | TRBJ2-6 | 19
CASSLREPEWIGNTIYF | TGTGCCAGCAGCTTAAGGGAGCCCGAGTGGATTGGAAACACCATATATTTT | - | TRBV7-2 | few | TRBJ1-3 | 17
CASAPLGDQPQHF | TGTGCCAGCGCCCCGTTGGGGGATCAGCCCCAGCATTTT | - | TRBV6-1 | many | TRBJ1-5 | 13
CASSRSGRGTDTQYF | TGTGCCAGCTCGCGTAGCGGGAGGGGCACAGATACGCAGTATTTT | TRBD2 | TRBV18 | many | TRBJ2-3 | 15
CASSQWGKRTYEQYF | TGTGCCAGCAGTCAGTGGGGCAAGCGAACCTACGAGCAGTACTTC | - | TRBV2 | many | TRBJ2-7 | 15
CATLDRGPGNTIYF | TGTGCCACCTTGGACAGGGGTCCTGGAAACACCATATATTTT | TRBD1 | TRBV7-2 | - | TRBJ1-3 | 14
CASSASTSPGELFF | TGTGCCAGCAGCGCTTCGACTAGCCCCGGGGAGCTGTTTTTT | TRBD2 | TRBV7-9 | many | TRBJ2-2 | 14
CAGTRQGALGPAGLYGYTF | TGTGCCGGAACTCGGCAGGGGGCCCTGGGTCCCGCCGGCCTATATGGCTACACCTTC | TRBD1 | TRBV5-8 | - | TRBJ1-2 | 19
CASSSPQGGDQNTGELFF | TGTGCCAGCAGCTCGCCACAGGGAGGGGACCAGAACACCGGGGAGCTGTTTTTT | - | TRBV11-1 | few | TRBJ2-2 | 18
CARSGTSGQETQYF | TGTGCCAGATCCGGGACCTCCGGCCAAGAGACCCAGTACTTC | - | TRBV2 | many | TRBJ2-5 | 14
CASTPGTGGPGELFF | TGTGCCAGCACCCCCGGGACAGGGGGCCCCGGGGAGCTGTTTTTT | TRBD1 | TRBV28 | - | TRBJ2-2 | 15
CASSVLGNSYNEQFF | TGTGCCAGCAGCGTATTGGGAAACTCCTACAATGAGCAGTTCTTC | - | TRBV9 | - | TRBJ2-1 | 15
CSVKGGWNTEAFF | TGCAGCGTTAAGGGGGGGTGGAACACTGAAGCTTTCTTT | - | TRBV29-1 | many | TRBJ1-1 | 13
CASSVAPGSNYGYTF | TGTGCCAGCAGCGTAGCCCCAGGGTCTAACTATGGCTACACCTTC | - | TRBV9 | many | TRBJ1-2 | 15
CASSLLNEQYF | TGCGCCAGCAGCTTGTTAAACGAGCAGTACTTC | - | TRBV5-1 | - | TRBJ2-7 | 11
CASSPPDASSYNEQFF | TGTGCCAGCAGTCCCCCAGACGCGAGCTCCTACAATGAGCAGTTCTTC | - | TRBV2 | once | TRBJ2-1 | 16
CASSPLGETQYF | TGTGCCAGCTCACCACTCGGAGAGACCCAGTACTTC | - | TRBV18 | many | TRBJ2-5 | 12
CATSRDPVEGTQYF | TGTGCCACCAGCAGGGACCCGGTTGAGGGGACCCAGTACTTC | - | TRBV15 | few | TRBJ2-5 | 14
CASTVDRVLNNEQFF | TGTGCCAGCACCGTGGACAGGGTACTCAACAATGAGCAGTTCTTC | TRBD1 | TRBV6-2/TRBV6-3 | many | TRBJ2-1 | 15
CASSPRFAGLGTQYF | TGTGCCAGCAGTCCTAGGTTTGCGGGCCTAGGGACCCAGTACTTC | - | TRBV11-1 | many | TRBJ2-5 | 15
CASSAGVAGYNEQFF | TGTGCCAGCAGCGCCGGGGTAGCGGGCTACAATGAGCAGTTCTTC | TRBD2 | TRBV9 | - | TRBJ2-1 | 15
CASSLRRGEETQYF | TGTGCCAGCAGTTTACGGCGGGGGGAGGAGACCCAGTACTTC | TRBD2 | TRBV12-3/TRBV12-4 | many | TRBJ2-5 | 14
CATRPWDGGVGEQFF | TGTGCCACCAGACCCTGGGACGGGGGGGTGGGTGAGCAGTTCTTC | TRBD2 | TRBV12-3/TRBV12-4 | many | TRBJ2-1 | 15
CASSRPGLQGSNEQYF | TGTGCCAGCAGCCGGCCGGGCCTGCAGGGGTCCAACGAGCAGTACTTC | - | TRBV3-1 | few | TRBJ2-7 | 16
CASTPGGRLSGANVLTF | TGTGCCAGCACCCCTGGTGGGCGCCTCTCTGGGGCCAACGTCCTGACTTTC | - | TRBV12-3/TRBV12-4 | few | TRBJ2-6 | 17
CASNKHGTSYEQYF | TGTGCCAGCAACAAACACGGGACCTCCTACGAGCAGTACTTC | - | TRBV6-1 | - | TRBJ2-7 | 14
CASSPDRGLPDTQYF | TGCGCCAGCAGCCCAGACAGGGGCCTTCCAGATACGCAGTATTTT | TRBD1 | TRBV5-1 | - | TRBJ2-3 | 15
CASVPDRGRGTDTQYF | TGTGCCAGCGTCCCCGACCGGGGAAGGGGCACAGATACGCAGTATTTT | - | TRBV12-3/TRBV12-4 | few | TRBJ2-3 | 16
CATLSGINFDEQFF | TGTGCCACCCTTAGCGGTATCAACTTCGATGAGCAGTTCTTC | - | TRBV10-3 | few | TRBJ2-1 | 14
CAISDLGTPGETQYF | TGTGCCATCAGTGACCTGGGGACACCTGGGGAGACCCAGTACTTC | - | TRBV6-2/TRBV6-3 | - | TRBJ2-5 | 15
CSAQSGGHTNEKLFF | TGCAGTGCCCAGAGCGGGGGGCACACTAATGAAAAACTGTTTTTT | - | TRBV20-1 | - | TRBJ1-4 | 15
CASSAQGGGGETQYF | TGTGCTAGCAGCGCACAGGGAGGCGGGGGAGAGACCCAGTACTTC | - | TRBV7-7 | few | TRBJ2-5 | 15
CASSSGTPPETQYF | TGTGCCAGCAGCTCCGGGACACCCCCAGAGACCCAGTACTTC | - | TRBV7-3 | many | TRBJ2-5 | 14
CSALPERHSYNEQFF | TGCAGCGCCTTACCGGAACGCCACTCCTACAATGAGCAGTTCTTC | - | TRBV29-1 | once | TRBJ2-1 | 15
CASSLVSGLLTSYEQYF | TGTGCCAGCAGCTTAGTTAGTGGGTTACTAACCTCCTACGAGCAGTACTTC | - | TRBV11-2 | many | TRBJ2-7 | 17
CSAPYSGNTIYF | TGCAGTGCTCCATACTCCGGAAACACCATATATTTT | - | TRBV20-1 | once | TRBJ1-3 | 12
CASSFEGSTYEQYF | TGTGCCAGCAGCTTTGAGGGCTCGACGTACGAGCAGTACTTC | - | TRBV11-2 | many | TRBJ2-7 | 14
CSVQQGYEQYF | TGCAGCGTGCAACAGGGCTACGAGCAGTACTTC | - | TRBV29-1 | many | TRBJ2-7 | 11
CASSMTVGGLSGANVLTF | TGTGCCAGTAGTATGACAGTGGGGGGACTCTCTGGGGCCAACGTCCTGACTTTC | - | TRBV19 | many | TRBJ2-6 | 18
CASSLGPTPYEQYF | TGTGCCAGCAGCTTGGGGCCCACCCCCTACGAGCAGTACTTC | - | TRBV5-6 | many | TRBJ2-7 | 14